These 28 T cell receptor beta chains originate from one sample sequenced in a study of shared T cell receptors in the human thymus. The assay was immunoSEQ multiplex PCR, and TCRdb's table has in-frame clones only and misses some. The sample contains just under 550,000 clones, about 84% of which appear only once. These records were also assigned to another study, of human thymus T cells.

Sequences were obtained from thymocytes. The source is a boy under two years old with a congenital heart defect.

The V gene is TRBV23-1, the J gene TRBJ2-2, with 12 positions matching TRBD2. TRBV23-1 is an ORF for which the function is uncertain. CDR3 length: 17 residues. V dropped 6 bases and J dropped 0; count of bases not matched to a gene: 5. The CDR3 here is CASRGTSGRANTGELFF. The CDR3 nucleotides are TGCGCCAGCAGGGGGACTAGCGGGCGGGCGAACACCGGGGAGCTGTTTTTT.

A note on this clone: The same CDR3 is also encoded by other DNA sequences in this sample. The gene calls are TRBV29-1 and TRBJ1-1, with D possibly matching TRBD1 (6 bases). CDR1 and CDR2 from the germline V gene are SQVTM and ANQGSEA. V was clipped by 0 bases and J by 5 bases, with 13 bases between them. CDR3 length equals 14 residues. The CDR3 sequence: CSVEDGGGGTEAFF. DNA of the CDR3: TGCAGCGTTGAAGATGGAGGGGGGGGGACTGAAGCTTTCTTT.

The chain recombines TRBV5-6 with TRBJ2-7; D possibly corresponds to TRBD2 (7 bases). Germline V gene data show CDR1 as SGHDT and CDR2 as YYEEEE. The CDR3 has 15 residues. Trimming removed 0 bases from V and 0 bases from J, with 10 bases in between. Written as DNA, the CDR3 is TGTGCCAGCAGCTTGGCGGGGGGACACTCCTACGAGCAGTACTTC. Translating it yields CASSLAGGHSYEQYF.

The rearrangement uses TRBV28 and TRBJ1-2; 7 bases line up with TRBD1. The CDR3 sequence is 15 residues long. Germline V gene lookup returns CDR1 MDHEN and CDR2 SYDVKM. Trimming took 5 bases from V and 4 from J; bases not matched to a gene: 10. For the CDR3, the DNA is TGTGCCAGCAGTCCCCCCCGACAGGGCCCCTATGGCTACACCTTC. Protein product: CASSPPRQGPYGYTF.

This chain links TRBV29-1 with TRBJ1-1; TRBD1 might be the D (6 bases). Germline V CDR1 and CDR2: SQVTM, ANQGSEA. CDR3 length: 13 amino acids. Trimming shortened V by 6 bases and J by 1 base, and 12 bases separated the two germline ends. The DNA for the CDR3 is TGCAGCGTGACGCCGACAGGGAACACTGAAGCTTTCTTT. Translation gives CSVTPTGNTEAFF.

V gene TRBV11-2 combines with J gene TRBJ2-3; tentative D call: TRBD2 (5 bases). The CDR3 sequence is 16 residues long. Germline V lookup: CDR1 SGHAT, CDR2 FQNNGV. V lost 1 base, J lost 2 bases, and 13 bases lay in between. The CDR3 sequence is CASSLGRALYTDTQYF. CDR3 nucleotides: TGTGCCAGCAGCTTAGGGCGGGCTCTGTACACAGATACGCAGTATTTT. The full variable domain, with the rest looked up from reference TRBV11-2 and TRBJ2-3, is EAGVAQSPRYKIIEKRQSVAFWCNPISGHATLYWYQQILGQGPKLLIQFQNNGVVDDSQLPKDRFSAERLKGVDSTLKIQPAKLEDSAVYLCASSLGRALYTDTQYFGPGTRLTVL.

V is TRBV27 and J is TRBJ2-7; D is ambiguous. Trimming took 4 bases from V and 1 from J, leaving 5 bases between them. This CDR3 contains 12 residues. Germline V gene data show CDR1 as MNHEY and CDR2 as SMNVEV (reference sequence). CDR3: CASSSISYEQYF. The CDR3 nucleotides are TGTGCCAGCAGTTCTATATCCTACGAGCAGTACTTC.

The CDR3 DNA sequence: TGTGCCACTTGGCGGGGTTCCGACGAGCAGTACTTC. As protein: CATWRGSDEQYF. This chain joins TRBV27 and TRBJ2-7; a weak D match, TRBD2 (6 bases). The CDR3 covers 12 residues. Germline CDR1 reads MNHEY; CDR2 reads SMNVEV (reference sequence). V lost 10 bases and J 5 bases, leaving 15 bases between the germline ends.

The J gene is TRBJ1-5, the V gene TRBV19; TRBD1 matches at 7 bases. The J segment lost 5 bases and the V segment lost 3 bases, leaving 4 bases of the junction unmatched. Germline values: CDR1 LNHDA, CDR2 SQIVND (reference sequence). CDR3 length equals 14 residues. In nucleotides, the CDR3 is TGTGCCAGTAGTATGGGGACAGAGGATCAGCCCCAGCATTTT. The encoded protein is CASSMGTEDQPQHF. Based on the CDR3 plus reference TRBV19 and TRBJ1-5, the full variable domain is DGGITQSPKYLFRKEGQNVTLSCEQNLNHDAMYWYRQDPGQGLRLIYYSQIVNDFQKGDIAEGYSVSREKKESFPLTVTSAQKNPTAFYLCASSMGTEDQPQHFGDGTRLSIL.

The V and J genes are TRBV27 and TRBJ2-1, with 8 nucleotides matching TRBD2. The CDR3 has 15 residues. V dropped 6 bases and J dropped 0; count of bases not matched to a gene: 4. Germline values: CDR1 MNHEY, CDR2 SMNVEV (reference sequence). This CDR3 reads CASSPAGGSYNEQFF. The CDR3 coding sequence is TGTGCCAGCAGCCCCGCGGGGGGCTCCTACAATGAGCAGTTCTTC.

This clone has just a few counts. V usage is TRBV28 and J usage is TRBJ1-1; 11 bases map to TRBD1. The V segment lost 5 bases and the J segment 0 bases; nucleotides outside the gene matches: 5. CDR1 MDHEN and CDR2 SYDVKM come from the germline V gene. This CDR3 comprises 16 residues. The CDR3 loop is CASSPGTGGLNTEAFF. Written as DNA, the CDR3 is TGTGCCAGCAGTCCGGGGACAGGGGGACTGAACACTGAAGCTTTCTTT.

The chain employs TRBV6-1 and TRBJ1-5; TRBD1 is a possible D gene (6 bases). V lost 3 bases and J 9 bases, leaving 15 bases between the germline ends. Per germline, CDR1 MNHNS and CDR2 SASEGT. The CDR3 spans 14 residues. This chain's CDR3 is CASSEGAATGPQHF. The DNA for the CDR3 is TGTGCCAGCAGTGAGGGGGCAGCCACTGGGCCCCAGCATTTT.

V is TRBV15 and J is TRBJ2-5; 7 nucleotides agree with TRBD2. There are 12 residues in the CDR3. Germline CDR1 LNHNV, CDR2 YYDKDF (reference sequence). V lost 11 bases to trimming and J lost 2 bases; unmatched junction nucleotides: 5. CDR3 coding DNA: TGTGCCGGACTAGGGCTTCAAGAGACCCAGTACTTC. Protein sequence: CAGLGLQETQYF.

The chain combines TRBV28 with TRBJ2-7; D might be TRBD2 (11 bases). From germline, CDR1 is MDHEN and CDR2 SYDVKM. This CDR3 contains 19 residues. The V and J ends lost 3 bases and 2 bases respectively, with 26 bases between them. The CDR3 loop is CASSLLGTGASGRTYEQYF. CDR3 nucleotide sequence: TGTGCCAGCAGTTTGCTCGGGACAGGGGCTAGCGGGAGGACCTACGAGCAGTACTTC. The full variable domain, completed using reference TRBV28 and TRBJ2-7, is DVKVTQSSRYLVKRTGEKVFLECVQDMDHENMFWYRQDPGLGLRLIYFSYDVKMKEKGDIPEGYSVSREKKERFSLILESASTNQTSMYLCASSLLGTGASGRTYEQYFGPGTRLTVT.

This clone was detected a few times. The CDR3 region is CASSLGDGTSGTNEQFF. The CDR3 DNA sequence: TGTGCCAGCAGTTTAGGGGACGGGACTAGCGGGACCAATGAGCAGTTCTTC. The chain is built from TRBV27 and TRBJ2-1, with TRBD2 identical over 13 bases. Germline assignment: CDR1 MNHEY and CDR2 SMNVEV (reference sequence). This CDR3 has 17 amino acids. J lost 6 bases, V lost 2 bases, and 7 bases had no gene match.

This chain links TRBV18 with TRBJ1-1; D remains ambiguous. The germline V gene has CDR1 KGHSH and CDR2 LQKENI. This CDR3 has 15 amino acids. V was clipped by 0 bases and J by 0 bases, with 8 bases between them. The CDR3 region is CASSPPGRMNTEAFF. In DNA, the CDR3 is TGTGCCAGCTCACCACCGGGGAGAATGAACACTGAAGCTTTCTTT. The variable domain in full, with the rest retrieved from reference TRBV18 and TRBJ1-1, is NAGVMQNPRHLVRRRGQEARLRCSPMKGHSHVYWYRQLPEEGLKFMVYLQKENIIDESGMPKERFSAEFPKEGPSILRIQQVVRGDSAAYFCASSPPGRMNTEAFFGQGTRLTVV.

V gene TRBV30 combines with J gene TRBJ2-1, with D possibly TRBD1 on 5 matching bases. This CDR3 spans 15 amino acids. The germline CDR1 and CDR2 sequences are GTSNPN and SVGIG (reference sequence). Trimming removed 6 bases from V and 7 bases from J, with 22 bases in between. Here the CDR3 reads CACTPGGCKGNEQFF. CDR3 in DNA: TGTGCCTGCACCCCCGGTGGTTGTAAGGGGAATGAGCAGTTCTTC.

V and J are TRBV28 and TRBJ2-7; possible D gene TRBD2, 5 bases. Germline CDR1 reads MDHEN; CDR2 reads SYDVKM. V gave up 7 bases and J gave up 1 base, with 17 bases separating them. The CDR3 is made up of 15 amino acids. DNA for the CDR3: TGTGCCAGCACTCCCGCCCGGGGAATATCCTACGAGCAGTACTTC. Encoded protein: CASTPARGISYEQYF.

The chain is built from TRBV4-2 and TRBJ2-7; 11 bases are shared with TRBD2. The CDR3 extends over 17 amino acids. Germline values: CDR1 LGHNA, CDR2 YNFKEQ. After removal of 0 bases from V and 7 bases from J, the junction contained 11 bases not matched to a gene. The CDR3 DNA sequence: TGTGCCAGCAGCCAAGATAGCGGGAGGGCCATCGCTGGAGAGCAGTACTTC. Protein product: CASSQDSGRAIAGEQYF.

This clone was recorded once. DNA for the CDR3: TGTGCCAGCAGCCCCCGACTAGCGGGGTACTACGAGCAGTACTTC. It yields the protein CASSPRLAGYYEQYF. The rearrangement joins TRBV13 to TRBJ2-7, with 11 positions matching TRBD2. V shed 5 bases and J 3 bases; nucleotides not matched to a gene: 6. There are 15 residues in the CDR3. Germline V lookup: CDR1 PRHDT, CDR2 FYEKMQ (reference sequence).

The chain combines TRBV15 with TRBJ2-1; TRBD2 agrees at 10 bases. V lost 1 base, J lost 5 bases, and 8 bases stayed unmatched. The germline CDR1 and CDR2 sequences are LNHNV and YYDKDF (reference sequence). The CDR3 has 17 residues. CDR3: CATSRANTAGGDNEQFF. The CDR3 coding sequence is TGTGCCACCAGCAGAGCTAATACAGCGGGAGGGGACAATGAGCAGTTCTTC. The full variable domain, in which reference TRBV15 and TRBJ2-1 provide the parts outside the CDR3, is DAMVIQNPRYQVTQFGKPVTLSCSQTLNHNVMYWYQQKSSQAPKLLFHYYDKDFNNEADTPDNFQSRRPNTSFCFLDIRSPGLGDTAMYLCATSRANTAGGDNEQFFGPGTRLTVL.

The CDR3 loop is CASSFGGHEQFF. DNA for the CDR3: TGTGCCAGCAGTTTCGGCGGGCATGAGCAGTTCTTC. V usage is TRBV27 and J usage is TRBJ2-1; perhaps TRBD2 as D (5 bases). The CDR3 is 12 amino acids. Trimming pared 3 bases from V and 8 bases from J, leaving 8 bases between. Germline CDR1 MNHEY, CDR2 SMNVEV (reference sequence).

This sequence joins TRBV14 and TRBJ2-1, with 9 bases fitting TRBD1. With V trimmed by 0 bases and J by 15 bases, 15 bases remained unmatched. Germline-derived CDR1 and CDR2 are SGHDN and FVKESK. The CDR3 covers 16 residues. CDR3 in amino acids: CASSQDSGTGNGALFF. CDR3 bases: TGTGCCAGCAGCCAAGATTCCGGGACAGGGAATGGGGCCCTGTTCTTC.

The CDR3 sequence is CASSKGGQGAYEQYF. Written as DNA, the CDR3 is TGTGCCAGCAGCAAGGGGGGACAGGGAGCCTACGAGCAGTACTTC. J is TRBJ2-7 and V is TRBV21-1; the D call TRBD1 from the table was never checked on the DNA. TRBV21-1 is termed a pseudogene. The CDR3 loop spans 15 amino acids.

This chain connects TRBV11-3 to TRBJ2-7, with D hard to call. Germline CDR1 is SGHNT and CDR2 is YENEEA. Trimming cost V 1 base and J 3 bases, with 7 bases left between them. The CDR3 is 13 residues long. The CDR3 region is CASSLARCYEQYF. The CDR3, as DNA: TGTGCCAGCAGCTTAGCGAGGTGCTACGAGCAGTACTTC.

This clone occurred a few times. The V gene is TRBV5-1, the J gene TRBJ2-1, with 8 bases matching TRBD1. The CDR3 covers 14 residues. CDR1 and CDR2 (germline): SGHRS, YFSETQ. V trimming: 4 bases; J trimming: 6 bases; junction bases outside the gene matches: 6. The CDR3 spells CASSDRTGPNEQFF. CDR3 bases: TGCGCCAGCAGCGACCGGACAGGGCCCAATGAGCAGTTCTTC.

The chain carries TRBV6-5 and TRBJ2-7, with 9 positions matching TRBD2. Germline CDR1 and CDR2: MNHEY and SVGAGI. The CDR3 runs to 13 residues. The V segment lost 4 bases and the J segment 9 bases; nucleotides outside the gene matches: 7. In nucleotides, the CDR3 is TGTGCCAGCAGTTTCCGGCGGGAGGGGGGGCAGTACTTC. Translating it yields CASSFRREGGQYF.

On this clone: This CDR3 is also generated by other DNA sequences in the sample. The V call is TRBV7-2, the J call TRBJ2-7, with 14 bases fitting TRBD2. The V gene's germline CDR1 is SGHTA and CDR2 FQGNSA. V lost 1 base and J lost 6; bases outside the gene matches: 2. The CDR3 extends over 15 amino acids. The CDR3 region has the DNA TGTGCCAGCAGCTTAGGACTAGCGGGAGGGGGCGAGCAGTACTTC. Residues: CASSLGLAGGGEQYF.